The 29 T cell receptor beta chains presented below share a single source sample, sequenced in a study of T cells in localized non-small cell lung cancer. Assay: immunoSEQ multiplex PCR; the TCRdb copy retains only in-frame clones and omits some. The table records roughly 940 clones, roughly a fifth of them present only once. This specimen consisted of normal lung tissue next to the tumor, obtained before any cancer treatment. These receptors originate from a male donor at least 60 years old with stage III lung adenocarcinoma.

The chain employs TRBV11-3 and TRBJ2-6; the D is unclear. V shed 3 bases and J shed 0 bases, with 12 bases lying between them. The CDR3 is 17 residues long. Germline CDR1 reads SGHNT; CDR2 reads YENEEA. Here the CDR3 reads CASSLVGVLSGANVLTF. CDR3 bases: TGTGCCAGCAGCTTGGTTGGAGTGCTCTCTGGGGCCAACGTCCTGACTTTC.

This chain uses TRBV6-8 with TRBJ2-5; 14 bases are a match to TRBD2. This CDR3 is 15 amino acids long. J lost 5 bases, V lost 6 bases, and 5 bases had no gene match. The germline CDR1 and CDR2 sequences are MNHGY and SAAAGT. The CDR3 DNA is TGTGCCAGCAGGGGACTAGCGGGGGCCCCGGAGACCCAGTACTTC. Translating gives CASRGLAGAPETQYF.

The CDR3 coding sequence is TGTGCCACCAGCAGGTCCTGGCGGGAGGGCGGGGATGAGCAGTTCTTC. This gives the protein CATSRSWREGGDEQFF. The J gene is TRBJ2-1, the V gene TRBV15; 9 positions match TRBD2. Trimming took 3 bases from V and 8 from J; bases not matched to a gene: 11. Germline CDR1 and CDR2: LNHNV and YYDKDF (reference sequence). CDR3 length: 16 amino acids.

By share, this clone ranks as medium-sized. J is TRBJ1-4 and V is TRBV9; 7 bases line up with TRBD1. This CDR3 is 15 amino acids long. The germline V gene has CDR1 SGDLS and CDR2 YYNGEE. V trimming: 5 bases; J trimming: 3 bases; junction bases outside the gene matches: 7. The CDR3 DNA follows: TGTGCCAGCAGACCCACCAGGGGGGCTAATGAAAAACTGTTTTTT. Translating gives CASRPTRGANEKLFF.

V usage is TRBV19 and J usage is TRBJ2-4, with D tentatively TRBD1 or TRBD2 (5 bases each). Looked up from germline, CDR1 is LNHDA and CDR2 is SQIVND (reference sequence). The CDR3 sequence is 15 residues long. V shed 6 bases and J shed 5 bases, with 17 bases lying between them. The CDR3 loop reads CASRFGARGENIQYF. The CDR3 DNA reads as TGTGCCAGTAGATTCGGGGCTCGGGGTGAAAACATTCAGTACTTC.

In this sample, this clone turned up a few times. The chain links TRBV9 to TRBJ2-5, with 9 nucleotides matching TRBD2. This CDR3 has 16 residues. Germline CDR1 is SGDLS and CDR2 is YYNGEE. J lost 2 bases, V lost 6 bases, and 11 bases had no gene match. CDR3 amino acids: CASTQGASGIQETQYF. The CDR3 region has the DNA TGTGCCAGCACTCAAGGGGCTAGCGGGATTCAAGAGACCCAGTACTTC.

The rearrangement links TRBV10-2 to TRBJ2-1; 15 bases align to TRBD2. Germline values: CDR1 WSHSY, CDR2 SAAADI. Trimming removed 8 bases from V and 7 bases from J; junction bases left unmatched: 0. The CDR3 spans 13 residues. The CDR3 DNA follows: TGCGCCAGCGGACTAGCGGGGGGGAATGAGCAGTTCTTC. Translation: CASGLAGGNEQFF.

V gene TRBV29-1 combines with J gene TRBJ2-3; possibly TRBD1 or TRBD2 for D (5 bases each). In germline, CDR1 is SQVTM, CDR2 ANQGSEA. The CDR3 extends over 16 amino acids. V lost 7 bases and J 0 bases, leaving 20 bases between the germline ends. CDR3 DNA: TGCAGCGCTAGGACGACCGGGGCGACTAGCACAGATACGCAGTATTTT. Protein: CSARTTGATSTDTQYF.

The chain couples TRBV9 to TRBJ1-1; D uncertain. This CDR3 is built from 13 residues. In germline, CDR1 is SGDLS, CDR2 YYNGEE. Trimming left V 0 bases short and J 7 bases short, with 10 bases between. The CDR3 DNA reads as TGTGCCAGCAGCGTAGGCGGGGAGGGTGAAGCTTTCTTT. This translates into CASSVGGEGEAFF.

The V call is TRBV18, the J call TRBJ2-7; 10 positions agree with TRBD1. This CDR3 contains 13 residues. Trimming took 4 bases from V and 5 from J; bases not matched to a gene: 2. Germline assignment: CDR1 KGHSH and CDR2 LQKENI. CDR3 DNA: TGTGCCAGCTCACGGGGGACAGGGGACGAGCAGTACTTC. This codes for CASSRGTGDEQYF.

The CDR3 sequence is CASVRAQGAYGYTF. The CDR3 DNA reads TGTGCCAGCGTTCGCGCGCAGGGGGCTTACGGCTACACCTTC. The chain is built from TRBV9 and TRBJ1-2; 8 bases fit TRBD1. CDR1 and CDR2 from the germline V gene are SGDLS and YYNGEE. CDR3 length: 14 residues. Losses at the gene ends were 7 bases for V and 8 bases for J; bases not matched to a gene: 13. The entire variable domain, with the rest obtained from reference TRBV9 and TRBJ1-2, is as follows: DSGVTQTPKHLITATGQRVTLRCSPRSGDLSVYWYQQSLDQGLQFLIQYYNGEERAKGNILERFSAQQFPDLHSELNLSSLELGDSALYFCASVRAQGAYGYTFGSGTRLTVV.

This clone turned up a few times. The chain joins TRBV6-8 to TRBJ2-1, with 8 bases matching TRBD1. This CDR3 spans 17 amino acids. Germline CDR1 and CDR2: MNHGY and SAAAGT. Losses at the gene ends were 4 bases for V and 6 bases for J; bases not matched to a gene: 14. CDR3 sequence reads: CASSSRITGGHGNEQFF. The CDR3 nucleotides read TGTGCCAGCAGTTCTCGCATAACAGGGGGACACGGCAATGAGCAGTTCTTC.

By proportion, this clone is medium-sized. The CDR3 is CASSSTSGGTDTQYF. The CDR3 nucleotides read TGTGCCAGCAGCTCAACTAGCGGGGGGACAGATACGCAGTATTTT. This rearrangement joins TRBV9 to TRBJ2-3, with 12 bases that match TRBD2. J gave up 3 bases and V 4 bases, and 3 bases lay outside the gene matches. The germline V gene has CDR1 SGDLS and CDR2 YYNGEE. The CDR3 is 15 residues long.

The V call is TRBV15, the J call TRBJ2-7; 8 bases map to TRBD1. The CDR3 covers 14 residues. The germline gives CDR1 LNHNV, CDR2 YYDKDF (reference sequence). The V segment lost 8 bases and the J segment 6 bases; nucleotides outside the gene matches: 12. The CDR3 coding sequence is TGTGCCACCGCTTACAGGACAGGGTCGGTCGAGCAGTACTTC. Protein: CATAYRTGSVEQYF.

This clone is categorized as medium-sized. This chain links TRBV9 with TRBJ1-5, with D maybe TRBD1 (5 bases). CDR3 length equals 16 residues. Trimming shortened V by 5 bases and J by 7 bases, and 22 bases separated the two germline ends. Germline CDR1 and CDR2: SGDLS and YYNGEE. CDR3 protein: CASSPWDLSQGQPQHF. The CDR3, as DNA: TGTGCCAGCAGTCCCTGGGACCTTTCTCAAGGACAGCCCCAGCATTTT.

This clone has only a few counts. The genes are TRBV9 and TRBJ2-5, with unresolved D. CDR1 is SGDLS, CDR2 YYNGEE, per germline. Trimming cost V 0 bases and J 3 bases, with 15 bases left between them. This CDR3 is built from 16 residues. CDR3: CASSVAGAGWEETQYF. The DNA for the CDR3 is TGTGCCAGCAGCGTAGCTGGCGCAGGCTGGGAAGAGACCCAGTACTTC.

V usage is TRBV19 and J usage is TRBJ1-2; a possible D gene is TRBD1 (6 bases). The CDR3 has 13 residues. CDR1 and CDR2 (germline): LNHDA, SQIVND (reference sequence). Trimming took 5 bases from V and 11 from J, leaving 18 bases between them. The CDR3 nucleotides are TGTGCCAGTAGTCGAACAGGGACCGAGGATTACACCTTC. It is translated as CASSRTGTEDYTF.

The chain combines TRBV29-1 with TRBJ2-7, with D maybe TRBD2 (6 bases). Germline CDR1 SQVTM, CDR2 ANQGSEA. V was clipped by 7 bases and J by 5 bases, with 18 bases between them. CDR3 length equals 13 residues. CDR3 bases: TGCAGCGCCTCGAGGGAGGATAGTCACGAGCAGTACTTC. As protein: CSASREDSHEQYF.

The DNA for the CDR3 is TGTGCCAGCAGTGCCAACAGGGATTTGGTAAACATTCAGTACTTC. Translated: CASSANRDLVNIQYF. The genes are TRBV25-1 and TRBJ2-4, with a possible D match to TRBD1 (6 bases). Germline V gene data show CDR1 as MGHDK and CDR2 as SYGVNS. The V gene lost 4 bases and the J gene lost 6 bases, with 16 bases spanning the gap. The CDR3 is made up of 15 amino acids. The full variable domain, with the rest looked up from reference TRBV25-1 and TRBJ2-4, is EADIYQTPRYLVIGTGKKITLECSQTMGHDKMYWYQQDPGMELHLIHYSYGVNSTEKGDLSSESTVSRIRTEHFPLTLESARPSHTSQYLCASSANRDLVNIQYFGAGTRLSVL.

V usage is TRBV19 and J usage is TRBJ2-6, with 7 bases aligning to TRBD1. The CDR3 contains 15 residues. The germline V gene has CDR1 LNHDA and CDR2 SQIVND (reference sequence). CDR3: CASRRGKSGANVLTF. In nucleotides, the CDR3 is TGTGCAAGTCGCAGGGGGAAGAGTGGGGCCAACGTCCTGACTTTC.

This clone has only a few counts. The chain couples TRBV11-3 to TRBJ1-3; the match to TRBD1 covers 10 bases. V shed 5 bases, J shed 4 bases, and the junction held 2 bases outside the gene matches. The CDR3 spans 14 residues. CDR1 and CDR2 from the germline V gene are SGHNT and YENEEA. The CDR3 here is CASSPTGGGNTIYF. The CDR3 nucleotides are TGTGCCAGCAGCCCGACAGGGGGCGGAAACACCATATATTTT.

This chain joins TRBV9 and TRBJ2-1, with no clear D. Germline assignment: CDR1 SGDLS and CDR2 YYNGEE. V was trimmed by 3 bases and J by 7 bases, leaving 14 bases between them. The CDR3 has 14 amino acids. The CDR3 loop reads CASSAPTRGNEQFF. Written as DNA, the CDR3 is TGTGCCAGCAGCGCGCCTACGCGAGGAAATGAGCAGTTCTTC.

In its sample, this clone was seen a few times. The chain employs TRBV11-3 and TRBJ2-3, with 8 bases identical to TRBD1. Looked up from germline, CDR1 is SGHNT and CDR2 is YENEEA. The CDR3 sequence is 15 residues long. V trimming: 5 bases; J trimming: 5 bases; junction bases outside the gene matches: 9. CDR3 coding DNA: TGTGCCAGCAGCACCTCAGGGGGCTATGGAGATACGCAGTATTTT. It yields the protein CASSTSGGYGDTQYF.

This clone is categorized as medium-sized (0.01 to 0.1%). This chain connects TRBV9 to TRBJ2-7; tentatively, D is TRBD1 or TRBD2 (5 bases each). Germline CDR1 is SGDLS and CDR2 is YYNGEE. The V end lost 3 bases, the J end lost 0 bases, and 10 bases lay between the germline ends. The CDR3 length is 14 residues. CDR3 residues: CASSEGRRSYEQYF. The DNA of the CDR3 is TGTGCCAGCAGCGAGGGACGCCGCTCCTACGAGCAGTACTTC.

The V gene is TRBV11-3, the J gene TRBJ1-6, with 7 bases that match TRBD1. V gave up 5 bases and J gave up 6 bases; unmatched junction bases: 7. Per the germline V gene, CDR1 is SGHNT and CDR2 is YENEEA. The CDR3 has 15 amino acids. CDR3 nucleotide sequence: TGTGCCAGCAGCGTACGGGACAGAGCTAATTCACCCCTCCACTTT. It specifies CASSVRDRANSPLHF.

Points on this clone: The junction shows a germline mismatch at one end, possibly a read error. The CDR3 DNA reads TGTGCCAGCAGCTCCCTGGGACTAGCGGGGGGAAAAGAGACCCAGTACTTC. Its translation: CASSSLGLAGGKETQYF. This sequence joins TRBV15 and TRBJ2-5, with 15 bases fitting TRBD2. Germline V CDR1 and CDR2: LNHNV, YYDKDF (reference sequence). The CDR3 has 17 residues.

This clone is medium-sized (0.01 to 0.1%). J is TRBJ2-5 and V is TRBV11-3, with D possibly matching TRBD2 (6 bases). CDR1 and CDR2 from the germline V gene are SGHNT and YENEEA. Trimming left V 5 bases short and J 4 bases short, with 20 bases between. The CDR3 has 16 amino acids. DNA of the CDR3: TGTGCCAGCAGCAAGGAATCGGGACTCCGCTTAGAGACCCAGTACTTC. Protein sequence: CASSKESGLRLETQYF.

There are a few counts of this clone. The chain is built from TRBV9 and TRBJ2-1, with D perhaps matching TRBD2 (5 bases). The V gene's germline CDR1 is SGDLS and CDR2 YYNGEE. The CDR3 has 15 amino acids. The ends were cut back, 4 bases at V and 0 bases at J, with 11 bases in the middle. The CDR3: CASSLDGSSYNEQFF. As DNA, the CDR3 is TGTGCCAGCAGCTTAGATGGGAGCTCCTACAATGAGCAGTTCTTC.

This chain links TRBV29-1 with TRBJ1-1; 8 nucleotides agree with TRBD1. The CDR3 is 15 amino acids. Germline V CDR1 and CDR2: SQVTM, ANQGSEA. V shed 4 bases, J shed 2 bases, and the junction held 9 bases outside the gene matches. The CDR3 loop reads CSVAGPGQANTEAFF. DNA of the CDR3: TGCAGCGTTGCGGGTCCGGGACAGGCAAACACTGAAGCTTTCTTT.